A selection of T cell receptor beta chains follows, all from one sample in a study of T cells in Graves' hyperthyroidism and ophthalmopathy. TCRdb re-called the multiplex PCR reads with MiXCR, one entry per CDR3 protein. The sample lists over 250,000 distinct CDR3 sequences; around 13% were seen once. The source material was blood. Every receptor here comes from a woman aged 40 to 55 with Graves' ophthalmopathy. Both conserved end residues are trimmed from each CDR3.

V gene,J gene,CDR3 length,CDR3 protein
TRBV9,TRBJ1-5,13,ASSAEGRFDQPQH
TRBV12-3/TRBV12-4,TRBJ2-1,10,ASSNSYNEQF
TRBV20-1,TRBJ2-5,12,SARDLHSQETQY
TRBV27,TRBJ2-6,12,ASRASWGANVLT
TRBV10-3,TRBJ2-3,13,AISGEGGPLGAQY
TRBV30,TRBJ2-1,12,AWGLAGGLNEQF
TRBV24-1,TRBJ2-5,15,ATSDLQGDRGAETQY
TRBV7-9,TRBJ2-1,11,ASSSGHWNEQF
TRBV27,TRBJ2-7,12,ASSLSDHSYEQY
TRBV5-1,TRBJ2-1,14,ASSRSGTGGNNEQF
TRBV4-1,TRBJ1-5,13,ASSQAWQSNQPQH
TRBV9,TRBJ2-7,13,ASSVAGQVSNERY
TRBV4-1,TRBJ2-7,15,ASSPLRLGQTNYEQY
TRBV9,TRBJ2-1,15,ASSATPFRALYNEQF
TRBV20-1,TRBJ2-1,16,SARPIRTSGRAQAEQF
TRBV4-2,TRBJ2-1,13,ASSQDMDINNEQF
TRBV2,TRBJ1-1,11,ASSQTGYTEAF
TRBV29-1,TRBJ2-3,12,SAGLHSSTDTQY
TRBV3-1,TRBJ2-1,12,ASSQGPGGLEQF
TRBV7-2,TRBJ1-2,12,ASSRQEIGYGYT
TRBV18,TRBJ2-7,10,ASSDVSGEQY
TRBV6-1,TRBJ1-4,12,ASSPWDTNEKLF
TRBV11-2,TRBJ1-6,12,ASSLGIGNSPLH
TRBV3-1,TRBJ2-2,13,ASSRRSGNTGELF
TRBV6-1,TRBJ2-2,13,ASSFRGRNTGELF
TRBV19,TRBJ1-1,12,ASRRQGAGTEAF
TRBV6-1,TRBJ1-6,13,ASSDLRGYNSPLH
TRBV12-3/TRBV12-4,TRBJ1-5,12,ASSLGTSNQPQH
TRBV19,TRBJ1-6,14,ASSIGWGRSNSPLH
TRBV5-1,TRBJ2-6,16,ASDRGQGAFSGANVLT
TRBV20-1,TRBJ2-1,13,SGLSGEFYYNEQF
TRBV27,TRBJ1-6,12,ASSPHREGSPLH
TRBV18,TRBJ2-1,8,ASSHNEQF
TRBV12-3/TRBV12-4,TRBJ1-1,11,ASSLDSPEVAF
TRBV29-1,TRBJ1-3,12,SVRTGPSGNTIY
TRBV7-9,TRBJ1-2,16,ASSFLEGTGPSGYGYT
TRBV27,TRBJ2-1,11,ASSLAAGNEQF
TRBV4-1,TRBJ1-1,13,ASSQDTAVGTEAF
TRBV20-1,TRBJ2-7,13,SAPSVATIGNEQY
TRBV5-1,TRBJ1-4,12,ASSFGTEYEKLF
TRBV4-2,TRBJ2-1,15,ASSQGPLAGGNNEQF
TRBV11-3,TRBJ2-7,14,ASSLGPGTGGYEQY
TRBV6-1,TRBJ1-4,9,ASSRKEKLF
TRBV9,TRBJ2-3,13,ASSVGSGGTDTQY
TRBV12-3/TRBV12-4,TRBJ1-5,13,ASSSPDRGDQPQH
TRBV6-1,TRBJ2-1,13,ASKNRVGNYNEQF
TRBV9,TRBJ2-1,14,ASSAGVGQGDNEQF
TRBV29-1,TRBJ2-3,9,SVNGGDTQY
TRBV7-2,TRBJ1-2,11,ASSLRGLGGYT
TRBV20-1,TRBJ2-7,11,SARGPFGYEQY
TRBV7-2,TRBJ2-3,9,ASSFGAGQY
TRBV11-2,TRBJ2-5,17,ASSSHSNGDSGGQETQY
TRBV11-2,TRBJ1-1,11,ASSLIRTPEAF
TRBV9,TRBJ2-1,13,ASNGGGSSYNEQF
TRBV7-9,TRBJ1-1,14,ASSLPGGTGGTEAF
TRBV20-1,TRBJ2-1,13,SALGLLAGYNEQF